This entry lists 17 T cell receptor beta chains sequenced from one sample in a study of T-cell reconstitution after alpha-beta-depleted transplantation in children. Using unique molecular identifiers, the investigators prepared the TCRbeta library. TCRdb called the PCR reads again in MiXCR, with one record for every CDR3 protein. The sample has fewer than 250,000 distinct CDR3 sequences; around 7.5% are singletons. Sequenced here: PBMCs, mostly from graft donor cells, sampled 180 days after TCRalphabeta/CD19-depleted stem cell transplant. These receptors were collected from a male patient younger than 18 who had a stem cell transplant for acute lymphoblastic leukemia, so the T cells may come from the graft donor.

At least ten counts were recorded for this clonotype. V and J are TRBV10-3 and TRBJ2-1; 15 bases are shared with TRBD2. Germline trimming cut 5 bases from V and 9 bases from J; bases unmatched to any gene: 11. The CDR3 spans 17 residues. CDR1 and CDR2 (germline): ENHRY, SYGVKD. The CDR3 DNA reads TGTGCCATCAGTCAGGCCTGGACTAGCGGGAGGGTCAGTGAGCAGTTCTTC. Its translation is CAISQAWTSGRVSEQFF.

The table lists this clonotype with many counts. This sequence joins TRBV5-1 and TRBJ2-1, with 8 bases identical to TRBD1. V lost 0 bases, J lost 6 bases, and 5 bases stayed unmatched. The CDR3 totals 15 residues. Germline V CDR1 and CDR2: SGHRS, YFSETQ. The CDR3 protein is CASSLVQGASNEQFF. In nucleotides, the CDR3 is TGCGCCAGCAGCTTGGTCCAGGGGGCGAGCAATGAGCAGTTCTTC.

This clonotype was observed at least ten times. The rearrangement joins TRBV2 to TRBJ1-3; D uncertain. The V end was cut by 5 bases, the J end by 4 bases, with 18 bases between. Germline CDR1 SNHLY, CDR2 FYNNEI. This CDR3 has 16 residues. CDR3 nucleotide sequence: TGTGCCAGCAGTTTGTTCGCGGGGATAGAGGGAAACACCATATATTTT. Protein: CASSLFAGIEGNTIYF.

This clonotype was observed a single time. This may come from a read error, since a much larger clone is one base off. The gene calls are TRBV28 and TRBJ2-3; D remains unclear. Trimming left V 4 bases short and J 2 bases short, with 13 bases between. The CDR3 has 15 amino acids. Germline CDR1 is MDHEN and CDR2 is SYDVKM. The CDR3 region has the DNA TGTGCCAGCAGTTCGGCAACTATCGTCACAGATACGCAGTATTTT. This translates into CASSSATIVTDTQYF.

In this sample, this clonotype turned up many times. The CDR3 spells CSARPIRQEGSYEQYF. The CDR3 nucleotides are TGCAGTGCTAGGCCTATCCGACAGGAGGGCTCCTACGAGCAGTACTTC. The V and J genes are TRBV20-1 and TRBJ2-7, with D possibly being TRBD1 or TRBD2 (6 bases each). The V end was cut by 3 bases, the J end by 0 bases, with 18 bases between. Germline V gene data show CDR1 as DFQATT and CDR2 as SNEGSKA (reference sequence). This CDR3 spans 16 amino acids.

The chain couples TRBV11-2 to TRBJ1-2; D is ambiguous. In germline, CDR1 is SGHAT, CDR2 FQNNGV. Trimming shortened V by 0 bases and J by 12 bases, and 2 bases separated the two germline ends. The CDR3 is made up of 9 amino acids. This CDR3 is CASSLDDTF. CDR3 DNA: TGTGCCAGCAGCTTAGACGACACCTTC.

The sample holds many counts of this clonotype. The chain carries TRBV27 and TRBJ1-1, with D tentatively TRBD1 (5 bases). This CDR3 has 15 residues. Germline V gives CDR1 MNHEY, CDR2 SMNVEV (reference sequence). The V end lost 3 bases, the J end lost 4 bases, and 15 bases lay between the germline ends. CDR3 amino acids: CASSFRGRGRTEAFF. In nucleotides, the CDR3 is TGTGCCAGCAGTTTTCGGGGACGGGGACGCACTGAAGCTTTCTTT.

Comments on this clonotype: A much bigger clone sits one base away, suggesting this may be a read error. The chain uses TRBV28 and TRBJ1-2; a possible D gene is TRBD1 (5 bases). V lost 5 bases, J lost 7 bases, and 17 bases lay in between. Germline V lookup: CDR1 MDHEN, CDR2 SYDVKM. The CDR3 spans 14 residues. The DNA for the CDR3 is TGTGCCAGCAGTGGGCAGGGTCTTAGGTGTGGCTACACCTTC. Translated, it gives CASSGQGLRCGYTF.

This clonotype was detected many times. This chain links TRBV5-1 with TRBJ1-3; D not resolved. Germline CDR1 is SGHRS and CDR2 is YFSETQ. V dropped 4 bases and J dropped 2 bases, with 16 bases sitting between them. This CDR3 region has 16 residues. The CDR3 protein is CASSPSVARTGNTIYF. CDR3 bases: TGCGCCAGCAGCCCCTCGGTTGCGAGGACTGGAAACACCATATATTTT.

This clonotype has a single count. This may come from a read error, since a much larger clone is one base off. This chain links TRBV6-5 with TRBJ2-3; maybe TRBD1 (6 bases). Judging by the DNA end, TRBJ1-5 fits better; the J call may be wrong. Germline loops: CDR1 MNHEY, CDR2 SVGAGI. The CDR3 totals 19 residues. The chain's CDR3 is CASSYRGFPGTRHTDTQHF. CDR3 DNA: TGTGCCAGCAGTTACCGGGGGTTTCCCGGGACACGGCACACAGATACGCAGCATTTT.

The sample holds many counts of this clonotype. This chain joins TRBV7-2 and TRBJ2-7, with 9 bases that match TRBD1. V gave up 2 bases and J gave up 1 base; unmatched junction bases: 9. Per germline, CDR1 SGHTA and CDR2 FQGNSA. The CDR3 sequence is 17 residues long. The chain's CDR3 is CASSLTAAGTGSYEQYF. The DNA of the CDR3 is TGTGCCAGCAGCTTAACGGCGGCAGGGACAGGGTCCTACGAGCAGTACTTC.

This clonotype was seen many times. This chain connects TRBV15 to TRBJ2-7; 9 bases match TRBD1. The length of the CDR3 is 14 residues. The V and J ends lost 3 bases and 7 bases, in that order; junction bases with no gene match: 7. CDR1 is LNHNV and CDR2 is YYDKDF in the germline V gene (reference sequence). The CDR3 nucleotides are TGTGCCACCAGCAGGGGGGACAGGGTGCGAGAGCAGTACTTC. Residues: CATSRGDRVREQYF.

This clonotype came up many times. V usage is TRBV5-6 and J usage is TRBJ1-1; the D gene is possibly TRBD1 (5 bases). V shed 2 bases and J shed 7 bases, with 9 bases lying between them. This CDR3 comprises 12 residues. CDR1 SGHDT and CDR2 YYEEEE come from the germline V gene. The CDR3 nucleotides are TGTGCCAGCAGCTTTAGAGGGGATGAAGCTTTCTTT. Translated, it gives CASSFRGDEAFF.

In nucleotides, the CDR3 is TGTGCCACCAGCAGAGATATTGGTCGAGGGGAGCTGTTTTTT. Translation: CATSRDIGRGELFF. The chain joins TRBV15 to TRBJ2-2; D uncertain. The V and J ends lost 0 bases and 8 bases respectively, with 10 bases between them. Germline assignment: CDR1 LNHNV and CDR2 YYDKDF (reference sequence). The CDR3 runs to 14 residues.

This clonotype came up many times. This chain joins TRBV3-1 and TRBJ1-1; D gene ambiguous. With 3 bases removed from V and 0 bases from J, the gap between germline ends came to 5 bases. Per germline, CDR1 LGHDT and CDR2 YNNKEL (reference sequence). This CDR3 contains 13 residues. CDR3 nucleotide sequence: TGTGCCAGCAGCCACCGTTTGAACACTGAAGCTTTCTTT. Amino acid sequence: CASSHRLNTEAFF.

Details on this clonotype: Being one base from a much bigger clone, this may be a read error. This chain connects TRBV5-1 to TRBJ2-4; no clear D. This CDR3 has 14 residues. The germline V gene has CDR1 SGHRS and CDR2 YFSETQ. Trimming removed 0 bases at V and 3 bases at J, with 7 bases between. The CDR3 bases are TGCGCCAGCAGCTTGGGTCGACGCAAAAACATTCAGTACTTC. Protein product: CASSLGRRKNIQYF.

This clonotype occurred many times. V gene TRBV12-3 or TRBV12-4 combines with J gene TRBJ1-5; perhaps TRBD1 as D (5 bases). V was trimmed by 3 bases and J by 6 bases, leaving 12 bases between them. The CDR3 has 14 residues. CDR3 coding DNA: TGTGCCAGCAGTTTCAGGGCAGTGGCTCAGCCCCAGCATTTT. Its protein product is CASSFRAVAQPQHF.